This T cell receptor beta chain was obtained from a study of technical replicates of blood from a few donors. Sequencing was performed with immunoSEQ multiplex PCR; in TCRdb, only in-frame clones are kept and a portion is missing. The table records about 70,000 clones, 85% to 95% of them present only once. Sequenced: T cells isolated from PBMCs. The receptor was derived from a human donor in good health.

The CDR3 sequence: CSSSGRADEQFF. CDR3 DNA: TGCAGCTCTAGCGGGAGGGCCGATGAGCAGTTCTTC. V and J are TRBV29-1 and TRBJ2-1, with 12 bases that match TRBD2. The CDR3 covers 12 residues. With 8 bases clipped from V and 8 bases from J, the junction kept 4 bases outside the gene matches. Germline values: CDR1 SQVTM, CDR2 ANQGSEA.